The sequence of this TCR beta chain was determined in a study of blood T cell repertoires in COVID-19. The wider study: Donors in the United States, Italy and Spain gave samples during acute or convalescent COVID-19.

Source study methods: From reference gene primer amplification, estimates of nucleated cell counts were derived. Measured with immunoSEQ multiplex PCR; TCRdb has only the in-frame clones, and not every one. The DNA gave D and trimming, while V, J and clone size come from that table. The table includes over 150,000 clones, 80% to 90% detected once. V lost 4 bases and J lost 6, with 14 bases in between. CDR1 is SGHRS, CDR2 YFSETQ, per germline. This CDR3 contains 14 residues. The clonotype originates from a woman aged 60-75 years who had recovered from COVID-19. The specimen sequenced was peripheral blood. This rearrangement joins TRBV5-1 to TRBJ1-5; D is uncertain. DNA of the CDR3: TGCGCCAGCAGCCCTGACACCGAAGGTCAGCCCCAGCATTTT. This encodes CASSPDTEGQPQHF. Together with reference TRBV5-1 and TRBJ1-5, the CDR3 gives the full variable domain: KAGVTQTPRYLIKTRGQQVTLSCSPISGHRSVSWYQQTPGQGLQFLFEYFSETQRNKGNFPGRFSGRQFSNSRSEMNVSTLELGDSALYLCASSPDTEGQPQHFGDGTRLSIL.